This T cell receptor beta chain was identified in a study of cytomegalovirus exposure and HLA in healthy donors. CDR1 SGHTS and CDR2 YDEGEE come from the germline V gene. V was clipped by 6 bases and J by 2 bases; unmatched bases: 13. The CDR3 runs 17 residues. General observations from the study: One variant, a missense change in DCLRE1C, was linked in a later analysis to TCR beta V- and J-gene trimming.

With 60 Vbeta and 13 Jbeta primers, the PCR was carried out. Assay used: immunoSEQ multiplex PCR; TCRdb lists only in-frame clones, some missing. This sample has 65,000 or so clones, with 60% to 85% found just once. With regard to this clone: The antigen remains unidentified.

The genes are TRBV5-8 and TRBJ1-5; 8 bases match TRBD1. The source of this sequence is a woman aged 35 to 49 in good health and CMV-seropositive. Sequencing was done on a sample of PBMCs. CDR3 in amino acids: CASIADRGGLRNQPQHF. DNA of the CDR3: TGTGCCAGCATCGCAGACAGGGGAGGCTTGCGCAATCAGCCCCAGCATTTT.